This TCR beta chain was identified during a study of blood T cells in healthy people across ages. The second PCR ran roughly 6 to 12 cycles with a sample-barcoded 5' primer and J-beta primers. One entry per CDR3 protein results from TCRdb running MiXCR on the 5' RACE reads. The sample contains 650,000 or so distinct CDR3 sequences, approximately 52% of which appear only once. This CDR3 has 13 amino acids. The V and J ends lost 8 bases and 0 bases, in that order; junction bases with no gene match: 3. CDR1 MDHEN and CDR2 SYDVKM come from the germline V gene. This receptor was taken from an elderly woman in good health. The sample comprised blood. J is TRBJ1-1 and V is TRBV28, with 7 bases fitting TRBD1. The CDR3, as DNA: TGTGCCAGCCAGGGGGTCATGAACACTGAAGCTTTCTTT. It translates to CASQGVMNTEAFF.